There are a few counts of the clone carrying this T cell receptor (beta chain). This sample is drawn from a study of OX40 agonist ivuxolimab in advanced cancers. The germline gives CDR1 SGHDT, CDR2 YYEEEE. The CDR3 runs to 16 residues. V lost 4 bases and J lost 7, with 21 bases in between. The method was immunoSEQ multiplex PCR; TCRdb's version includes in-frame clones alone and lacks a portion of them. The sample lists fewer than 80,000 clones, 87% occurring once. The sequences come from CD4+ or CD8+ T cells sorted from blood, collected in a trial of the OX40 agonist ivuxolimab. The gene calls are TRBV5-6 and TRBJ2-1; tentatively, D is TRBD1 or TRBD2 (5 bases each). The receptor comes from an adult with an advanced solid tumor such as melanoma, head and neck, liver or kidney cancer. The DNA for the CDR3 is TGTGCCAGCAGCCTCAGCCCCGGGACGCTTGCTAATGAGCAGTTCTTC. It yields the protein CASSLSPGTLANEQFF.